A single sample gave rise to the 28 T cell receptor beta chains below, sequenced in a study of blood T cell repertoires in COVID-19. Libraries were prepared by immunoSEQ multiplex PCR; TCRdb keeps only in-frame clonotypes and omits some of them. The table includes 300,000 or so clones, around 90% detected once. Sequencing was performed on peripheral blood. These receptors all stem from a woman aged 40 to 50 with acute or convalescent COVID-19.

V and J are TRBV12-3 or TRBV12-4 and TRBJ1-6; no reliable D call. The CDR3 spans 11 residues. The V end was cut by 8 bases, the J end by 10 bases, with 9 bases between. CDR3 protein: CASSSGSPLHF. DNA for the CDR3: TGTGCCAGCTCTTCGGGATCACCCCTCCACTTT.

The CDR3 nucleotides are TGCGCCAGCAGCTCCTGGGGACAGTTCTACCATAACTATGGCTACACCTTC. Translating gives CASSSWGQFYHNYGYTF. The chain couples TRBV5-1 to TRBJ1-2; TRBD1 matches 7 bases. The CDR3 consists of 17 residues. Germline V gene sequence: CDR1 SGHRS, CDR2 YFSETQ. V was clipped by 3 bases and J by 1 base; unmatched bases: 12.

The V and J genes are TRBV19 and TRBJ2-2; 9 nucleotides line up with TRBD1. Looked up from germline, CDR1 is LNHDA and CDR2 is SQIVND (reference sequence). The CDR3 is 15 residues long. Unmatched junction bases numbered 7, after V lost 5 bases and J lost 6 bases. CDR3 sequence (DNA): TGTGCCAGTAGTGGGCCGGGACAGGGATCCGGGGAGCTGTTTTTT. The encoded protein is CASSGPGQGSGELFF.

A word on this clone: Other DNA sequences in this specimen translate into the identical CDR3. The chain links TRBV5-1 to TRBJ1-3; maybe TRBD1 (6 bases). The CDR3 runs 13 residues. V was clipped by 4 bases and J by 4 bases, with 9 bases between them. From germline, CDR1 is SGHRS and CDR2 YFSETQ. The CDR3 sequence: CASSAGQGNTIYF. The CDR3 region has the DNA TGCGCCAGCAGCGCCGGACAGGGAAACACCATATATTTT.

The gene calls are TRBV5-1 and TRBJ1-1, with 8 bases fitting TRBD1. There are 15 residues in the CDR3. The V gene end was trimmed by 3 bases and the J gene end by 0 bases; junction bases not matched to a gene: 4. CDR1 and CDR2 from the germline V gene are SGHRS and YFSETQ. The CDR3 is CASSYQGQVNTEAFF. The CDR3, as DNA: TGCGCCAGCAGCTATCAGGGACAGGTGAACACTGAAGCTTTCTTT.

The chain recombines TRBV2 with TRBJ1-5; D is undetermined. Trimming shortened V by 8 bases and J by 0 bases, and 11 bases separated the two germline ends. Germline lookup yields CDR1 SNHLY and CDR2 FYNNEI. CDR3 length equals 14 residues. This chain's CDR3 is CASGSGYSNQPQHF. The CDR3 nucleotides read TGTGCCAGCGGTTCAGGTTATAGCAATCAGCCCCAGCATTTT.

This clone has just one count. The chain joins TRBV7-2 to TRBJ1-5, with a weak D call TRBD1 (5 bases). The CDR3 is 14 amino acids. Germline lookup yields CDR1 SGHTA and CDR2 FQGNSA. V gave up 1 base and J gave up 5 bases, with 9 bases separating them. The CDR3, as DNA: TGTGCCAGCAGCTTAGGACAGTCCTATCAGCCCCAGCATTTT. It encodes CASSLGQSYQPQHF. Drawing the rest from reference TRBV7-2 and TRBJ1-5, the complete variable domain is GAGVSQSPSNKVTEKGKDVELRCDPISGHTALYWYRQSLGQGLEFLIYFQGNSAPDKSGLPSDRFSAERTGGSVSTLTIQRTQQEDSAVYLCASSLGQSYQPQHFGDGTRLSIL.

The rearrangement uses TRBV12-5 and TRBJ1-4; TRBD1 is a possible D gene (6 bases). V lost 6 bases, J lost 3 bases, and 17 bases lay in between. The CDR3 sequence is 16 residues long. Germline V lookup: CDR1 LGHNT, CDR2 FRNRAP. The CDR3 protein is CASGPRKTGSNEKLFF. CDR3 DNA: TGTGCTAGTGGCCCACGGAAGACAGGTTCTAATGAAAAACTGTTTTTT.

V gene TRBV12-5 combines with J gene TRBJ2-5, with D perhaps matching TRBD2 (6 bases). The germline gives CDR1 LGHNT, CDR2 FRNRAP. The CDR3 contains 14 residues. The V gene lost 6 bases and the J gene lost 2 bases, with 13 bases spanning the gap. Here the CDR3 reads CASGPGGPQETQYF. CDR3 bases: TGTGCTAGTGGGCCCGGGGGACCACAAGAGACCCAGTACTTC.

V gene TRBV9 combines with J gene TRBJ2-4; 7 bases are shared with TRBD2. The CDR3 length is 15 residues. After removal of 3 bases from V and 3 bases from J, the junction contained 6 bases not matched to a gene. Germline CDR1 reads SGDLS; CDR2 reads YYNGEE. The CDR3 sequence: CASSAGGSGKNIQYF. CDR3 in DNA: TGTGCCAGCAGCGCGGGGGGATCAGGCAAAAACATTCAGTACTTC.

This clone was detected only a few times. The chain links TRBV28 to TRBJ1-6; 10 nucleotides align to TRBD1. CDR3 length equals 19 residues. With 4 bases clipped from V and 4 bases from J, the junction kept 13 bases outside the gene matches. In germline, CDR1 is MDHEN, CDR2 SYDVKM. CDR3 protein: CASSSPTRDRGFYNSPLHF. Written as DNA, the CDR3 is TGTGCCAGCAGTTCCCCCACGCGGGACAGGGGTTTTTATAATTCACCCCTCCACTTT.

J is TRBJ1-4 and V is TRBV24-1, with D unclear. The CDR3 is 15 amino acids. Trimming left V 11 bases short and J 8 bases short, with 23 bases between. Germline loops: CDR1 KGHDR, CDR2 SFDVKD. The CDR3 DNA is TGTGCCAACCCCCCTCCGGTCGAAGCGCACGAAAAACTGTTTTTT. Translation: CANPPPVEAHEKLFF.

This chain links TRBV4-2 with TRBJ1-4; D is possibly TRBD1 (6 bases). The CDR3 has 15 residues. The germline V and J ends were trimmed by 4 bases and 5 bases, with 14 bases remaining between them. The germline V gene encodes CDR1 LGHNA and CDR2 YNFKEQ. CDR3 residues: CASSPWGRGNEKLFF. Written as DNA, the CDR3 is TGTGCCAGCAGCCCTTGGGGGAGGGGGAATGAAAAACTGTTTTTT.

Details on this clone: Because the CDR3's place on the DNA is in doubt, the DNA is left out and the CDR3 is given as listed by TCRdb. The chain has TRBV1 and TRBJ1-1; TRBD1 is the table's D call, not checked against the DNA. TRBV1 is classified as a pseudogene. From its first to its last residue, the CDR3 has 20 amino acids. The CDR3 here is CTSSQEGVGVGTGYVAEAFF.

The chain carries TRBV6-5 and TRBJ2-7, with 9 bases identical to TRBD1. The CDR3 covers 12 residues. In germline, CDR1 is MNHEY, CDR2 SVGAGI. The CDR3 region is CGTGQGSYEQYV. CDR3 bases: TGTGGGACGGGACAGGGATCCTACGAGCAGTACGTC.

The chain links TRBV19 to TRBJ2-5, with a tentative D call TRBD2 (7 bases). With 0 bases removed from V and 4 bases from J, the gap between germline ends came to 12 bases. The germline gives CDR1 LNHDA, CDR2 SQIVND (reference sequence). There are 15 residues in the CDR3. CDR3 protein: CASSIDGGGAETQYF. The CDR3 nucleotides read TGTGCCAGTAGTATAGATGGCGGGGGCGCAGAGACCCAGTACTTC. Filled out from reference TRBV19 and TRBJ2-5, the complete variable domain reads DGGITQSPKYLFRKEGQNVTLSCEQNLNHDAMYWYRQDPGQGLRLIYYSQIVNDFQKGDIAEGYSVSREKKESFPLTVTSAQKNPTAFYLCASSIDGGGAETQYFGPGTRLLVL.

The rearrangement uses TRBV4-1 and TRBJ2-5; D may be TRBD2 (5 bases). V was trimmed by 8 bases and J by 4 bases, leaving 14 bases between them. Germline loops: CDR1 MGHRA, CDR2 YSYEKL. The length of the CDR3 is 13 residues. CDR3 protein: CASSRAGRETQYF. CDR3 nucleotide sequence: TGCGCCAGCTCCCGTGCGGGTCGAGAGACCCAGTACTTC.

The chain recombines TRBV19 with TRBJ1-1, with D possibly matching TRBD1 (6 bases). Trimming cost V 0 bases and J 5 bases, with 7 bases left between them. The CDR3 consists of 13 residues. CDR1 LNHDA and CDR2 SQIVND come from the germline V gene (reference sequence). As DNA, the CDR3 is TGTGCCAGTAGTATAGATAGGGGGACTGAAGCTTTCTTT. Residues: CASSIDRGTEAFF. The full variable domain, rest sourced from reference TRBV19 and TRBJ1-1, is DGGITQSPKYLFRKEGQNVTLSCEQNLNHDAMYWYRQDPGQGLRLIYYSQIVNDFQKGDIAEGYSVSREKKESFPLTVTSAQKNPTAFYLCASSIDRGTEAFFGQGTRLTVV.

The rearrangement joins TRBV27 to TRBJ1-2; D might be TRBD1 (6 bases). The CDR3 loop spans 14 amino acids. CDR1 and CDR2 (germline): MNHEY, SMNVEV (reference sequence). V gave up 5 bases and J gave up 7 bases, with 17 bases separating them. The CDR3 region is CASSGELAGAGYTF. CDR3 sequence (DNA): TGTGCCAGCAGTGGGGAATTGGCGGGGGCTGGCTACACCTTC.

The rearrangement joins TRBV6-5 to TRBJ2-1, with TRBD2 identical over 9 bases. Germline V CDR1 and CDR2: MNHEY, SVGAGI. The CDR3 spans 15 residues. Losses at the gene ends were 2 bases for V and 9 bases for J; bases not matched to a gene: 8. CDR3 nucleotide sequence: TGTGCCAGCAGTTACGTTAGCGGGGGCCCGGGTGAGCAGTTCTTC. Translated, it gives CASSYVSGGPGEQFF.

The J gene is TRBJ1-2, the V gene TRBV5-1; 8 positions match TRBD1. The CDR3 has 14 residues. J lost 6 bases, V lost 0 bases, and 4 bases had no gene match. Germline values: CDR1 SGHRS, CDR2 YFSETQ. CDR3 protein: CASSLEDRGNGYTF. In nucleotides, the CDR3 is TGCGCCAGCAGCTTGGAAGACAGGGGCAATGGCTACACCTTC.

This clone showed up just a few times. The chain has TRBV10-3 and TRBJ2-7; no firm D call. V was pared by 6 bases and J by 9 bases, with 15 bases between. The CDR3 loop spans 12 amino acids. The germline V gene has CDR1 ENHRY and CDR2 SYGVKD. The CDR3 sequence is CAISGEGVRQYV. As DNA, the CDR3 is TGTGCCATCAGCGGAGAAGGAGTCCGGCAGTACGTC.

This clone was seen once. V is TRBV6-2 or TRBV6-3 and J is TRBJ2-4, with 7 positions matching TRBD1. Trimming removed 2 bases from V and 0 bases from J; junction bases left unmatched: 10. In germline, CDR1 is MNHEY, CDR2 SVGEGT. This CDR3 region has 18 residues. The CDR3 reads CASSYGTGVLLAKNIQYF. CDR3 coding DNA: TGTGCCAGCAGTTACGGAACAGGGGTCCTTCTAGCCAAAAACATTCAGTACTTC.

The V gene is TRBV12-5, the J gene TRBJ1-2; 8 bases map to TRBD1. The V gene's germline CDR1 is LGHNT and CDR2 FRNRAP. The CDR3 spans 18 residues. V trimming: 0 bases; J trimming: 3 bases; junction bases outside the gene matches: 12. CDR3 in amino acids: CASGLVLGLDRDHYGYTF. Written as DNA, the CDR3 is TGTGCTAGTGGTTTGGTACTGGGTCTGGACAGGGACCACTATGGCTACACCTTC. Combining the CDR3 with reference TRBV12-5 and TRBJ1-2 gives the whole variable domain DARVTQTPRHKVTEMGQEVTMRCQPILGHNTVFWYRQTMMQGLELLAYFRNRAPLDDSGMPKDRFSAEMPDATLATLKIQPSEPRDSAVYFCASGLVLGLDRDHYGYTFGSGTRLTVV.

This sequence joins TRBV4-2 and TRBJ2-3; 7 bases map to TRBD2. J lost 6 bases, V lost 2 bases, and 11 bases had no gene match. The germline CDR1 and CDR2 sequences are LGHNA and YNFKEQ. The CDR3 spans 16 residues. CDR3 nucleotides: TGTGCCAGCAGCCAACCGGGACTACCCGCGGGGGATACGCAGTATTTT. Translation: CASSQPGLPAGDTQYF.

CDR3 loop: CASSLRGDNQPQHF. For the CDR3, the DNA is TGTGCCAGCAGCTTACGGGGTGACAATCAGCCCCAGCATTTT. V usage is TRBV7-2 and J usage is TRBJ1-5; D not resolved. Deletions cut 2 bases from V and 3 bases from J, with 8 bases between. CDR1 and CDR2 (germline): SGHTA, FQGNSA. This CDR3 is 14 amino acids long.

This clone was seen only a few times. The chain employs TRBV27 and TRBJ1-5; 8 bases agree with TRBD1. The germline gives CDR1 MNHEY, CDR2 SMNVEV (reference sequence). This CDR3 is built from 16 residues. Trimming cost V 6 bases and J 1 base; bases outside gene matches: 8. The CDR3 loop is CASSRTGGTSNQPQHF. DNA for the CDR3: TGTGCCAGCAGCCGCACAGGGGGAACGAGCAATCAGCCCCAGCATTTT.

This clone was picked up one time. The chain uses TRBV12-3 or TRBV12-4 and TRBJ1-3; 8 positions agree with TRBD1. This CDR3 comprises 13 residues. V trimming: 5 bases; J trimming: 10 bases; junction bases outside the gene matches: 7. The CDR3 region has the DNA TGTGCCAGCAGTCTAGGACAGGGATGGACCATATATTTT. Translating it yields CASSLGQGWTIYF.